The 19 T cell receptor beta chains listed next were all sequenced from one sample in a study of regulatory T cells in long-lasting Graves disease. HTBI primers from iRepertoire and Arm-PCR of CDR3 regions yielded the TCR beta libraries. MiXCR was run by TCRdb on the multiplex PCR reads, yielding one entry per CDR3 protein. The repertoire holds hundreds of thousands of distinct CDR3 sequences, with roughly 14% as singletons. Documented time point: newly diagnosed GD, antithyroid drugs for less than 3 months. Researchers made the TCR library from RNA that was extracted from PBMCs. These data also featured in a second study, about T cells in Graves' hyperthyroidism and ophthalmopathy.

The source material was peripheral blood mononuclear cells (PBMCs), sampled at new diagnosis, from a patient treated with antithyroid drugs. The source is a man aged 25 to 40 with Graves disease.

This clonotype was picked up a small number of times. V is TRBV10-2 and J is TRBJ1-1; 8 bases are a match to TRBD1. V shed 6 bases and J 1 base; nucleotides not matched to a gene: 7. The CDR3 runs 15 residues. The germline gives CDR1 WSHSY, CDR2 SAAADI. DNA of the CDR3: TGCGCCAGCAGGTCCTACAGGGGGTCGAACACTGAAGCTTTCTTT. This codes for CASRSYRGSNTEAFF.

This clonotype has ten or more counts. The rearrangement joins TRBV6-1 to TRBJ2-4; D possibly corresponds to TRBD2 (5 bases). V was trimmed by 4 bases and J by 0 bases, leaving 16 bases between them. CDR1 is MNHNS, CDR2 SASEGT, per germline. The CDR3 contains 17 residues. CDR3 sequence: CASSVSEGHGAKNIQYF. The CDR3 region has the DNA TGTGCCAGCAGTGTGTCCGAGGGCCATGGAGCCAAAAACATTCAGTACTTC.

As DNA, the CDR3 is TGCGCCAGCAGGTCGTCCGGGACAGCGACCTACGAGCAGTTCTTC. This encodes CASRSSGTATYEQFF. The chain links TRBV5-1 to TRBJ2-1; 7 bases are a match to TRBD1. This CDR3 region has 15 residues. Germline values: CDR1 SGHRS, CDR2 YFSETQ. V was pared by 5 bases and J by 10 bases, with 15 bases of the junction left unmatched.

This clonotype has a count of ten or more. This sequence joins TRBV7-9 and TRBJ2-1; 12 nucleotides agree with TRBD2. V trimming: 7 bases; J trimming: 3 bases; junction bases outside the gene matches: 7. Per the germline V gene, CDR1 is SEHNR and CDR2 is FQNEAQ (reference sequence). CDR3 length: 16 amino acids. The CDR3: CASTEGLAGIYNEQFF. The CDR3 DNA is TGTGCCAGCACCGAGGGACTAGCGGGTATCTACAATGAGCAGTTCTTC.

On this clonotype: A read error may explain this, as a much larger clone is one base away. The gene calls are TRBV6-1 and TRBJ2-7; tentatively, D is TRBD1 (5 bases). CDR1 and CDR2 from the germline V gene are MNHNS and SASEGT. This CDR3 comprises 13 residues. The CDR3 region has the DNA TGTGCCAGCAGCATAGACAGTACCTACGAGCGGTACTTC. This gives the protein CASSIDSTYERYF.

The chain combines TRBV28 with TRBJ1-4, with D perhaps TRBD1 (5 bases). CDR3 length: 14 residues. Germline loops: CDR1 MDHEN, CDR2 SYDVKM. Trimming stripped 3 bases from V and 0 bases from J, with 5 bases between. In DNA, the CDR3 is TGTGCCAGCAGTTTGGACACAACTAATGAAAAACTGTTTTTT. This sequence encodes CASSLDTTNEKLFF. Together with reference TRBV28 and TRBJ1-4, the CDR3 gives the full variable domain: DVKVTQSSRYLVKRTGEKVFLECVQDMDHENMFWYRQDPGLGLRLIYFSYDVKMKEKGDIPEGYSVSREKKERFSLILESASTNQTSMYLCASSLDTTNEKLFFGSGTQLSVL.

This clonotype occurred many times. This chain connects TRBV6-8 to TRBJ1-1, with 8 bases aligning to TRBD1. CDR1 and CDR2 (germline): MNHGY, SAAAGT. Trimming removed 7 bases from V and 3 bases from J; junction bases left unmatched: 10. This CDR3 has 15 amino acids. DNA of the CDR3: TGTGCCAGCAATGACACTCAGGGGGCTGACACTGAAGCTTTCTTT. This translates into CASNDTQGADTEAFF.

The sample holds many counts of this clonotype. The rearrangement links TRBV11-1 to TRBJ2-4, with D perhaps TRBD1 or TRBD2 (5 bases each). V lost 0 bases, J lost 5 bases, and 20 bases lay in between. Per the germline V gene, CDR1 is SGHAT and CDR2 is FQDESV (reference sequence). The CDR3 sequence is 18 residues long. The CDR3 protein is CASSLAGQGVVYQNIQYF. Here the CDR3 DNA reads TGTGCCAGCAGCTTAGCCGGCCAGGGAGTCGTGTACCAAAACATTCAGTACTTC.

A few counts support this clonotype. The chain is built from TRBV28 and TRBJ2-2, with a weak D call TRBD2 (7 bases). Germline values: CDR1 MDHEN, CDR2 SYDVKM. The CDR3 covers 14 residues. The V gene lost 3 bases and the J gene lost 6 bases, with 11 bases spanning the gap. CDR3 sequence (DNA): TGTGCCAGCAGTTTGAGGGGGGGGGCCGGGGAGCTGTTTTTT. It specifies CASSLRGGAGELFF. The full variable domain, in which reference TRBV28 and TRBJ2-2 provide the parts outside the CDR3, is DVKVTQSSRYLVKRTGEKVFLECVQDMDHENMFWYRQDPGLGLRLIYFSYDVKMKEKGDIPEGYSVSREKKERFSLILESASTNQTSMYLCASSLRGGAGELFFGEGSRLTVL.

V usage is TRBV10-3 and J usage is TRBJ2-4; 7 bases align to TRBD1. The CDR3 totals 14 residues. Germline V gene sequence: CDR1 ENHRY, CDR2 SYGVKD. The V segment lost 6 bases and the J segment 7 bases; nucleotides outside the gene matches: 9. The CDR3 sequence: CAIRGDDRANIQYF. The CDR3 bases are TGTGCCATCAGGGGCGATGACAGGGCCAACATTCAGTACTTC.

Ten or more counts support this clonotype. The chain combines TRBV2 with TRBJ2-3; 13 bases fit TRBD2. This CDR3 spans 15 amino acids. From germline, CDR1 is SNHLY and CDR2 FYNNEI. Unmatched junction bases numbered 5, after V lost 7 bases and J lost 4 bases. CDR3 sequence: CASMGLAGFADTQYF. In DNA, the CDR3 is TGTGCCAGCATGGGACTAGCGGGATTCGCAGATACGCAGTATTTT.

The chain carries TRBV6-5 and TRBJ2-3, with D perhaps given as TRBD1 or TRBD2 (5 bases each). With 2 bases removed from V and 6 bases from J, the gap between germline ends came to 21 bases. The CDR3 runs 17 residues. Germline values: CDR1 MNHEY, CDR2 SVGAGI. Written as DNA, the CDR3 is TGTGCCAGCAGTTACCGGCATAGGGGACCCGCACATGATACGCAGTATTTT. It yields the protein CASSYRHRGPAHDTQYF.

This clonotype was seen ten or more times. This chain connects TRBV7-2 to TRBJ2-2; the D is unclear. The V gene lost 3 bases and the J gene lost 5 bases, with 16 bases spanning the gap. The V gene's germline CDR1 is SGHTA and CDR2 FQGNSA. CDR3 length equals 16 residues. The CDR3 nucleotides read TGTGCCAGCAGCTTGGTCAGGAGACCCTTAACCGGGGAGCTGTTTTTT. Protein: CASSLVRRPLTGELFF.

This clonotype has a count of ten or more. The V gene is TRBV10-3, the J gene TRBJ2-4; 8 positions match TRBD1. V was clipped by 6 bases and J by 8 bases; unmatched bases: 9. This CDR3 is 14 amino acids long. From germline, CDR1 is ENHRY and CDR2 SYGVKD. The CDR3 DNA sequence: TGTGCCATCAGCTCAGACAGGGGTGAGGACATTCAGTACTTC. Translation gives CAISSDRGEDIQYF.

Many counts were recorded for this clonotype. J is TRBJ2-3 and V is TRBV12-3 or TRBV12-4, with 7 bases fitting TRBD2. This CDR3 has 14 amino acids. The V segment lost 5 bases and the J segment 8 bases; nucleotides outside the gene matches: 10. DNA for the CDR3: TGTGCCAGCAGTCCTCCCCGGGACTACTCTACGCAGTATTTT. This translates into CASSPPRDYSTQYF.

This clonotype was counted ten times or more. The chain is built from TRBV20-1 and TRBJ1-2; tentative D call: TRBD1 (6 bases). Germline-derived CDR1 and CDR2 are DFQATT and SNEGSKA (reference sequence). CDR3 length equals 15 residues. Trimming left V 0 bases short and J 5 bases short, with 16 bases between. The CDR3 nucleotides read TGCAGTGCTAGAGATCAAGCGGGGGCAGGTTATGGCTACACCTTC. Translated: CSARDQAGAGYGYTF.

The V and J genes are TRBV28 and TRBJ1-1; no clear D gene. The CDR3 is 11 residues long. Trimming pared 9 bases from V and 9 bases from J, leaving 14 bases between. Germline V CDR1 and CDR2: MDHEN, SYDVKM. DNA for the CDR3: TGTGCCAGTTTAGCGGGGAGTAAAGCTTTCTTT. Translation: CASLAGSKAFF.

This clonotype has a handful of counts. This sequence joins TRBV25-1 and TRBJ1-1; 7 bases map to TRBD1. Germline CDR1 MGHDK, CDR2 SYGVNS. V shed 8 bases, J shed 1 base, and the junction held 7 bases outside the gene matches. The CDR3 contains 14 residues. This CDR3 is CASGHRGQNTEAFF. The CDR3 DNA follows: TGTGCCAGCGGTCACAGGGGTCAGAACACTGAAGCTTTCTTT.

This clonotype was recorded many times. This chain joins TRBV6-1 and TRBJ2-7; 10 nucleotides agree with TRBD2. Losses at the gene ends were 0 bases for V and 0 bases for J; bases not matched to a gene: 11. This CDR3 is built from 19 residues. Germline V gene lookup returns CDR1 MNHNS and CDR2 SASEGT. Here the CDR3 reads CASSEALGFGLAASYEQYF. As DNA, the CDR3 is TGTGCCAGCAGTGAAGCGCTCGGGTTTGGACTAGCGGCCTCCTACGAGCAGTACTTC.